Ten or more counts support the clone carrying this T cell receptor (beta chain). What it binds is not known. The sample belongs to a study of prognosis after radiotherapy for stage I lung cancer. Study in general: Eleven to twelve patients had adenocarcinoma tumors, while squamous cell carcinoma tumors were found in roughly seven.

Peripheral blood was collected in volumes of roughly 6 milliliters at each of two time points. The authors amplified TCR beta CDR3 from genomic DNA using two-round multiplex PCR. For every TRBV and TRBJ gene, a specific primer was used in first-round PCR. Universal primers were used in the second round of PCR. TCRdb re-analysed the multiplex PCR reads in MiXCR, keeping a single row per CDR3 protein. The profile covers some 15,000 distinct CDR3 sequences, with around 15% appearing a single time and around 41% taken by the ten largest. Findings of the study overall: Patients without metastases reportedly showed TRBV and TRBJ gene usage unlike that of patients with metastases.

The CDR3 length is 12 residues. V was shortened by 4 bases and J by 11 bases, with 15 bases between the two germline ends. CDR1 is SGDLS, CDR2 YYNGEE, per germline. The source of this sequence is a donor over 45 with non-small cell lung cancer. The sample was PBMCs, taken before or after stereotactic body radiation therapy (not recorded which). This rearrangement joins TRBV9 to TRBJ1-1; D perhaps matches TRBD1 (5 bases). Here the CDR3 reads CASSSSRGFAFF. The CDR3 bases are TGTGCCAGCAGCTCCTCCCGGGGCTTCGCTTTCTTT. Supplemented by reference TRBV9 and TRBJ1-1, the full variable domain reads DSGVTQTPKHLITATGQRVTLRCSPRSGDLSVYWYQQSLDQGLQFLIQYYNGEERAKGNILERFSAQQFPDLHSELNLSSLELGDSALYFCASSSSRGFAFFGQGTRLTVV.